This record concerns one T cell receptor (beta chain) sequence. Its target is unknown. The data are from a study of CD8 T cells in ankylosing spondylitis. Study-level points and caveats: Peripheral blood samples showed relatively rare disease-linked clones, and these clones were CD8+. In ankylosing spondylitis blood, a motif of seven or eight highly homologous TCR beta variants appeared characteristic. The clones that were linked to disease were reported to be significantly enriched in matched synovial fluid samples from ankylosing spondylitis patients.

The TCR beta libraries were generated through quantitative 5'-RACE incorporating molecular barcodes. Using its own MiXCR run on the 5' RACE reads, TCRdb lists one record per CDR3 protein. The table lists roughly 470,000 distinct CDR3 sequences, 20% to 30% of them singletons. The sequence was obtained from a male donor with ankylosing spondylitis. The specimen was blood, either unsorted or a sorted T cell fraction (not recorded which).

This CDR3 reads CASSLDIPSGLAQETQYF. The CDR3 nucleotides read TGTGCCAGCAGCTTAGATATCCCTAGCGGGTTGGCTCAAGAGACCCAGTACTTC. The rearrangement uses TRBV7-6 and TRBJ2-5, with 8 bases fitting TRBD2. Germline loops: CDR1 SGHVS, CDR2 FNYEAQ. The V gene end was trimmed by 1 base and the J gene end by 2 bases; junction bases not matched to a gene: 12. The CDR3 extends over 18 amino acids.